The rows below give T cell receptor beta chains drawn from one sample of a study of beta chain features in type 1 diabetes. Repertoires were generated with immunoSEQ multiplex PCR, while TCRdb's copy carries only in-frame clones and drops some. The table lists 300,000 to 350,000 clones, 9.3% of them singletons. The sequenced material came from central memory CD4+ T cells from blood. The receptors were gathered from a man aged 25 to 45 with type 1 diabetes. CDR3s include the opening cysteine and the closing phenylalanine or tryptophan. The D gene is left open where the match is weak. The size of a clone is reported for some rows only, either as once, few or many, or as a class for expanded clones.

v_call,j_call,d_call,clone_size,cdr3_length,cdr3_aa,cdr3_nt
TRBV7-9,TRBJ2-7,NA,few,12,CASTDSNYEQYF,TGTGCCAGCACTGACAGTAACTACGAGCAGTACTTC
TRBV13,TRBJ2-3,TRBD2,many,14,CASPSGQSTDTQYF,TGTGCCAGCCCTAGCGGGCAATCCACAGATACGCAGTATTTT
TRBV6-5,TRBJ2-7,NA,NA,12,CASGDPSYEQYF,TGTGCCAGCGGGGACCCTTCCTACGAGCAGTACTTC
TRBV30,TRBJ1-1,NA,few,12,CAWTAGDTEAFF,TGTGCCTGGACTGCCGGAGACACTGAAGCTTTCTTT
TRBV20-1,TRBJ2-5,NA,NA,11,CSAGERGTQYF,TGCAGTGCTGGCGAAAGGGGTACCCAGTACTTC
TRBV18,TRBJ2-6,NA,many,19,CASSPRDGNPFSGANVLTF,TGTGCCAGCTCACCACGGGACGGCAATCCTTTCTCTGGGGCCAACGTCCTGACTTTC
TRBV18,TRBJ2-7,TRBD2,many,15,CASSQGLAGSYEQYF,TGTGCCAGCTCACAAGGACTAGCGGGGTCCTACGAGCAGTACTTC
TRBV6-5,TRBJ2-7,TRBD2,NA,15,CASSSPGTSVGEQYF,TGTGCCAGCAGTTCCCCCGGGACTAGCGTTGGCGAGCAGTACTTC
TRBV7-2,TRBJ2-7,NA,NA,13,CASSGEVGGEQYF,TGTGCCAGCAGCGGGGAGGTCGGAGGCGAGCAGTACTTC
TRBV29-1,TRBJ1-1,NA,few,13,CSVESGLGTEAFF,TGCAGCGTTGAATCGGGGTTGGGCACTGAAGCTTTCTTT
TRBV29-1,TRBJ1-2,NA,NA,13,CSVENGGNYGYTF,TGCAGCGTTGAAAACGGGGGTAACTATGGCTACACCTTC
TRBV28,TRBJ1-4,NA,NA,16,CASSLAGAGTNEKLFF,TGTGCCAGCAGTTTAGCGGGGGCTGGGACTAATGAAAAACTGTTTTTT
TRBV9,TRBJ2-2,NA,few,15,CASSVDRGPTGELFF,TGTGCCAGCAGCGTAGATAGGGGTCCCACCGGGGAGCTGTTTTTT
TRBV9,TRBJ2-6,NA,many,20,CASSSPLGGGKGSGANVLTF,TGTGCCAGCAGCTCCCCGCTTGGAGGGGGAAAAGGCTCTGGGGCCAACGTCCTGACTTTC
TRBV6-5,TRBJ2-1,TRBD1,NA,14,CASSLQGAENEQFF,TGTGCCAGCAGTCTTCAGGGGGCCGAGAATGAGCAGTTCTTC
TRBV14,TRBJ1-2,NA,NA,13,CASSQGPNYGYTF,TGTGCCAGCAGCCAAGGGCCCAACTATGGCTACACCTTC
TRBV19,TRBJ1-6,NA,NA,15,CASSRQGGDDSPLHF,TGTGCCAGTAGCCGTCAAGGGGGGGATGATTCACCCCTCCACTTT
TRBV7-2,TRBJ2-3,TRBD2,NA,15,CASSFVAGGPDTQYF,TGTGCCAGCAGCTTTGTAGCGGGGGGGCCGGATACGCAGTATTTT
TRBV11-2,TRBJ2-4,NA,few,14,CASSPGVAKNIQYF,TGTGCCAGCAGCCCGGGGGTAGCCAAAAACATTCAGTACTTC
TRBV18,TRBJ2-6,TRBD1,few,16,CASSPGQLSGANVLTF,TGTGCCAGCTCACCGGGACAGCTCTCTGGGGCCAACGTCCTGACTTTC
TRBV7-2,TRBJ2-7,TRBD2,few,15,CASSLAAGGNYEQYF,TGTGCCAGCAGCTTAGCAGCGGGGGGTAACTACGAGCAGTACTTC
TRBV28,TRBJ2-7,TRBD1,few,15,CASRPPGTGIYEQYF,TGTGCCAGCAGACCCCCAGGGACAGGGATCTACGAGCAGTACTTC
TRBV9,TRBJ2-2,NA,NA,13,CASSALNTGELFF,TGTGCCAGCAGCGCACTGAACACCGGGGAGCTGTTTTTT
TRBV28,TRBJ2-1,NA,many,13,CASSPPRGGEQFF,TGTGCCAGCAGCCCCCCAAGGGGGGGAGAGCAGTTCTTC
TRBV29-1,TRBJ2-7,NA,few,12,CSASLGGDEQYF,TGCAGCGCCTCTCTGGGGGGCGACGAGCAGTACTTC
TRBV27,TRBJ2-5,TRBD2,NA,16,CASSSWTSGGQETQYF,TGTGCCAGCAGTTCGTGGACTAGCGGGGGTCAAGAGACCCAGTACTTC
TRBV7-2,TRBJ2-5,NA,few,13,CASSLDNLETQYF,TGTGCCAGCAGCTTGGACAATCTAGAGACCCAGTACTTC
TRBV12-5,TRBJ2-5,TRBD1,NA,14,CASGLGDSQETQYF,TGTGCTAGTGGTTTGGGGGACAGTCAAGAGACCCAGTACTTC
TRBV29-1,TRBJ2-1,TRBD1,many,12,CSGKRDSDEQFF,TGCAGCGGAAAAAGGGACAGCGATGAGCAGTTCTTC
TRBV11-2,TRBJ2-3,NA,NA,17,CASRLNQEVSRTDTQYF,TGTGCCAGCAGGTTAAACCAGGAGGTCTCACGCACAGATACGCAGTATTTT
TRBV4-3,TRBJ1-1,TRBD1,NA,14,CASSRQGGNTEAFF,TGCGCCAGCAGCCGACAGGGGGGGAACACTGAAGCTTTCTTT
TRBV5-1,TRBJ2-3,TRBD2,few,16,CASSSRSSGGADTQYF,TGCGCCAGCAGCTCACGATCTAGCGGAGGCGCAGATACGCAGTATTTT
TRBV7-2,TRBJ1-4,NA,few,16,CASSLARGGGVPKLFF,TGTGCCAGCAGCTTAGCGCGGGGAGGGGGAGTCCCAAAACTGTTTTTT
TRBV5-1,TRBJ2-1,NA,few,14,CASSGGSSYNEQFF,TGCGCCAGCAGCGGTGGCAGCTCCTACAATGAGCAGTTCTTC
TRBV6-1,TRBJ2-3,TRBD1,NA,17,CASSVRADLGQPDTQYF,TGTGCCAGCAGTGTGCGGGCCGATCTGGGACAGCCAGATACGCAGTATTTT
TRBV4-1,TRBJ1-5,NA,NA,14,CASSQDEEVLPQHF,TGCGCCAGCAGCCAAGATGAGGAGGTTCTGCCCCAGCATTTT
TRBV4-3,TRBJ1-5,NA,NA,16,CASSQDAGGSNQPQHF,TGCGCCAGCAGCCAAGATGCCGGGGGAAGCAATCAGCCCCAGCATTTT
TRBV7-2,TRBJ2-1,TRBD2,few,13,CASSPRTSDEQFF,TGTGCCAGCAGCCCCCGGACTAGCGATGAGCAGTTCTTC
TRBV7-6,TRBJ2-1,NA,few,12,CASSSQVGGQFF,TGTGCCAGCAGCTCCCAGGTGGGGGGCCAGTTCTTC